Listed below are T cell receptor beta chains from one sample, sequenced in a study of brain T cells in children with intractable seizures. Data came from immunoSEQ multiplex PCR; TCRdb stores just in-frame clones and leaves some out. The sample has tens of thousands of clones; about 92% are singletons. Source: peripheral blood, taken at surgery. The receptors shown here come from a boy under three years old with tuberous sclerosis and intractable seizures. CDR3s include the opening cysteine and the closing phenylalanine or tryptophan. Each record gives: clone size, V gene, J gene, D gene, CDR3 DNA, CDR3 protein. The D gene is left open where the match is weak. Part of the rows lack a size; the others show once, few, many or a class for expanded clones.

.	TRBV3-1/TRBV3-2	TRBJ1-6	.	TGTGCCAGCAGCCAAGACTATAGGCGGACCCTTAATTCACCCCTCCACTTT	CASSQDYRRTLNSPLHF
.	TRBV24-1	TRBJ2-1	.	TGTGCCACCAGTGATTTGGTAGCAGGGAGTAACAATGAGCAGTTCTTC	CATSDLVAGSNNEQFF
.	TRBV7-2	TRBJ2-6	.	TGTGCCAGCAGCTTAGCCAGAGGGAGCGGGGCCAACGTCCTGACTTTC	CASSLARGSGANVLTF
.	TRBV19	TRBJ2-7	TRBD2	TGTGCCAGTAGTGGAGGGACTAGCGGGACCTCCTACGAGCAGTACTTC	CASSGGTSGTSYEQYF
.	TRBV21-1	TRBJ2-1	.	TGTGCCAGCAGCAGAGACAGGGACTCCTACAATGAGCAGTTCTTC	CASSRDRDSYNEQFF
.	TRBV19	TRBJ1-1	TRBD1	TGTGCCAGTAGTATGGTGGGACAGGGGAAGGACACTGAAGCTTTCTTT	CASSMVGQGKDTEAFF
.	TRBV9	TRBJ2-1	.	TGTGCCAGCAGCGGAACTAGCAATGAGCAGTTCTTC	CASSGTSNEQFF
.	TRBV10-3	TRBJ1-2	.	TGTGCCATCAGTGAGACCTGGACAGATGGCTACACCTTC	CAISETWTDGYTF
once	TRBV30	TRBJ2-7	.	TGTGCCTGGAGTCTAGGCTACGAGCAGTACTTC	CAWSLGYEQYF
.	TRBV11-1	TRBJ1-3	.	TGTGCCAGCAGCTTAGAACTGTCGGACTCTGGAAACACCATATATTTT	CASSLELSDSGNTIYF
once	TRBV11-2	TRBJ1-1	TRBD1	TGTGCCAGCAGCCTCGCCCGGGACAGGTGGGGAATGAACACTGAAGCTTTCTTT	CASSLARDRWGMNTEAFF
.	TRBV11-3	TRBJ2-7	.	TGTGCCAGCAGCGCGGCCGGGACGGGCTCCTACGAGCAGTACTTC	CASSAAGTGSYEQYF
.	TRBV2	TRBJ2-7	.	TGTGCCAGCAGTGACGCACACGAGCAGTACTTC	CASSDAHEQYF
.	TRBV5-1	TRBJ1-1	.	TGCGCCAGCAGCTTGGGGGTTGAAGCTTTCTTT	CASSLGVEAFF
.	TRBV7-9	TRBJ1-1	.	TGTGCCAGCAGCTTCCGGGGAGGACGGACTGAAGCTTTCTTT	CASSFRGGRTEAFF
.	TRBV5-1	TRBJ1-1	.	TGCGCCAGCAGCCCGGGGGGGTACACTGAAGCTTTCTTT	CASSPGGYTEAFF
.	TRBV13	TRBJ2-1	.	TGTGCCAGCAGCTACCGGCTAGGGGCTGAGCAGTTCTTC	CASSYRLGAEQFF
.	TRBV5-1	TRBJ2-1	.	TGCGCCAGCGGGATTACCGGCTCCTACAATGAGCAGTTCTTC	CASGITGSYNEQFF
.	TRBV19	TRBJ2-7	.	TGTGCCAGTAGTATAGGTACGGGCCACTACGAGCAGTACTTC	CASSIGTGHYEQYF
.	TRBV4-2	TRBJ2-3	TRBD2	TGTGCCAGCAGCCCTACGCTAGGTGCGGGAGGTGAGTATTTT	CASSPTLGAGGEYF
.	TRBV3-1/TRBV3-2	TRBJ2-7	.	TGTGCCAGCAGCCAAGAAGCGAGGACGACCTCACGTTCCTACGAGCAGTACTTC	CASSQEARTTSRSYEQYF
.	TRBV2	TRBJ2-5	TRBD1	TGTGCCAGCAGTGGGGACAGGGTGTCGGAGACCCAGTACTTC	CASSGDRVSETQYF
.	TRBV2	TRBJ2-1	.	TGTGCCAGCAAAAAAGTCAATGAGCAGTTCTTC	CASKKVNEQFF